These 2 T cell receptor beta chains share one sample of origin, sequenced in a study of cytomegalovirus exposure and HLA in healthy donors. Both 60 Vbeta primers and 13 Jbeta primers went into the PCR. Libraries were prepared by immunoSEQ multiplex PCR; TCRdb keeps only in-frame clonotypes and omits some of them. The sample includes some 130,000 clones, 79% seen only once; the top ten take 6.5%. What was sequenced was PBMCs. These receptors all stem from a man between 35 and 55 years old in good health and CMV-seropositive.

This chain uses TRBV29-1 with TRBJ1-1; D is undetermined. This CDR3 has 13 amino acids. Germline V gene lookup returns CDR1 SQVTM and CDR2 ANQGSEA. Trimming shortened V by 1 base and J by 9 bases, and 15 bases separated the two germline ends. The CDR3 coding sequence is TGCAGCGTTGAAGTAAAATCATCAGGAAAAGCTTTCTTT. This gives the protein CSVEVKSSGKAFF.

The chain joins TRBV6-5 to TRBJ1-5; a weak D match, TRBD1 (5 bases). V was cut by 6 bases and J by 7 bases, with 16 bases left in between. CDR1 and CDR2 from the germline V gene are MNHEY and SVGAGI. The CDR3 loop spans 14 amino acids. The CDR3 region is CASSNLLGGQPQHF. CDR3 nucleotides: TGTGCCAGCAGCAATCTACTGGGGGGACAGCCCCAGCATTTT.